The 7 T cell receptor beta chains listed next were all sequenced from one sample in a study of neurological immune-mediated disorders. TCRdb redid the calling of the 5' RACE reads with MiXCR, one entry per CDR3 protein. The sample shows roughly 120,000 distinct CDR3 sequences, roughly 3.2% of them seen only once. Material: PBMCs. The source of these receptors is a woman in her twenties or thirties with multiple sclerosis.

This clonotype came up many times. The chain has TRBV7-2 and TRBJ1-2; the D is unclear. Germline CDR1 SGHTA, CDR2 FQGNSA. This CDR3 comprises 14 residues. The V end lost 1 base, the J end lost 8 bases, and 14 bases lay between the germline ends. For the CDR3, the DNA is TGTGCCAGCAGCTTAGTGCGTCCACTATGGGGCTACACCTTC. It codes for CASSLVRPLWGYTF.

This clonotype was observed at least ten times. V usage is TRBV29-1 and J usage is TRBJ1-5; no definite D call. CDR1 and CDR2 (germline): SQVTM, ANQGSEA. This CDR3 has 13 residues. V gave up 4 bases and J gave up 5 bases, with 12 bases separating them. The CDR3 protein is CSVATTADQPQHF. Written as DNA, the CDR3 is TGCAGCGTTGCGACCACAGCCGATCAGCCCCAGCATTTT.

This clonotype has a count of ten or more. This rearrangement joins TRBV20-1 to TRBJ1-5; the match to TRBD1 covers 10 bases. Looked up from germline, CDR1 is DFQATT and CDR2 is SNEGSKA (reference sequence). This CDR3 has 18 amino acids. V was clipped by 0 bases and J by 1 base; unmatched bases: 9. The CDR3 region has the DNA TGCAGTGCTAGAGATCGGGGACAGGGGAAGATGAGCAATCAGCCCCAGCATTTT. Translated, it gives CSARDRGQGKMSNQPQHF.

This clonotype was observed once. Being one base from a much bigger clone, this may be a read error. This sequence joins TRBV5-6 and TRBJ2-7; no firm D call. Germline CDR1 reads SGHDT; CDR2 reads YYEEEE. The CDR3 extends over 11 amino acids. The CDR3 DNA sequence: TGTTCCAGCAGCTTCAGCAACGAGCAGTACTTC. This encodes CSSSFSNEQYF.

In this sample, this clonotype turned up many times. This chain joins TRBV5-1 and TRBJ1-4; D uncertain. Germline CDR1 is SGHRS and CDR2 is YFSETQ. The V end lost 0 bases, the J end lost 4 bases, and 13 bases lay between the germline ends. This CDR3 comprises 16 residues. The CDR3 loop reads CASSLARRESNEKLFF. The CDR3 region has the DNA TGCGCCAGCAGCTTGGCAAGACGGGAAAGTAATGAAAAACTGTTTTTT. Looking up the rest from reference TRBV5-1 and TRBJ1-4 gives the full variable domain: KAGVTQTPRYLIKTRGQQVTLSCSPISGHRSVSWYQQTPGQGLQFLFEYFSETQRNKGNFPGRFSGRQFSNSRSEMNVSTLELGDSALYLCASSLARRESNEKLFFGSGTQLSVL.

In this sample, this clonotype turned up many times. The chain recombines TRBV7-8 with TRBJ1-5, with no clear D. CDR3 length: 15 amino acids. V was pared by 5 bases and J by 3 bases, with 14 bases between. CDR1 and CDR2 from the germline V gene are SGHVS and FQNEAQ. The CDR3 spells CASSPGRENNQPQHF. The DNA for the CDR3 is TGTGCCAGCAGCCCTGGGAGGGAGAACAATCAGCCCCAGCATTTT.

This clonotype was seen many times. The V gene is TRBV20-1, the J gene TRBJ2-7; possible D gene TRBD2, 5 bases. The length of the CDR3 is 14 residues. The V gene's germline CDR1 is DFQATT and CDR2 SNEGSKA (reference sequence). V was shortened by 0 bases and J by 3 bases, with 12 bases between the two germline ends. The CDR3 region is CSARDMVGLYEQYF. In DNA, the CDR3 is TGCAGTGCTAGAGATATGGTCGGACTCTACGAGCAGTACTTC.